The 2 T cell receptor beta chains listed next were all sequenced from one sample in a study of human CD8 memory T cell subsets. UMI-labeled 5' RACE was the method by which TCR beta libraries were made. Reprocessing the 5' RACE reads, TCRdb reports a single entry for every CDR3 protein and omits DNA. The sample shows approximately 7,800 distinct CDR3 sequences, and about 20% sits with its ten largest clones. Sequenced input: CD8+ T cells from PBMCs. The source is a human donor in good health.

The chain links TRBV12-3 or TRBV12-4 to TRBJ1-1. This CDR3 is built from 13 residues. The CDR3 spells CASSPRRNTEAFF.

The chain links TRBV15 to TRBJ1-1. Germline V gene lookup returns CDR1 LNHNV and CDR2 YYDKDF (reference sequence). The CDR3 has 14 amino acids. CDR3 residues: CATSRGGSNTEAFF.